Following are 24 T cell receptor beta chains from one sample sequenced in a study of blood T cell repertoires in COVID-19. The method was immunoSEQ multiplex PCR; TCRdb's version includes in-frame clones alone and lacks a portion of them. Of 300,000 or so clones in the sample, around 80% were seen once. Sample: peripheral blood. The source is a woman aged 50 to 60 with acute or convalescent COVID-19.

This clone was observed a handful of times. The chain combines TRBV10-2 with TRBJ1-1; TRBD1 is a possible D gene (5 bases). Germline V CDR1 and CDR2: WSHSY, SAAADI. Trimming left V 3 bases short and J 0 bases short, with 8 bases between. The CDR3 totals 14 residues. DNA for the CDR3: TGCGCCAGCAGTGACAGGGTTTTGAACACTGAAGCTTTCTTT. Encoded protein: CASSDRVLNTEAFF.

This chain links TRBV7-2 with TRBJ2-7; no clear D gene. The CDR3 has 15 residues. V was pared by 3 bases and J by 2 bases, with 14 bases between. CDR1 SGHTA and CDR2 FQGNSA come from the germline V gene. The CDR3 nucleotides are TGTGCCAGCAGCTTTGGCGTCGGTGAGGCCTACGAGCAGTACTTC. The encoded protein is CASSFGVGEAYEQYF. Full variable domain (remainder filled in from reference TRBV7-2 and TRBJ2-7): GAGVSQSPSNKVTEKGKDVELRCDPISGHTALYWYRQSLGQGLEFLIYFQGNSAPDKSGLPSDRFSAERTGGSVSTLTIQRTQQEDSAVYLCASSFGVGEAYEQYFGPGTRLTVT.

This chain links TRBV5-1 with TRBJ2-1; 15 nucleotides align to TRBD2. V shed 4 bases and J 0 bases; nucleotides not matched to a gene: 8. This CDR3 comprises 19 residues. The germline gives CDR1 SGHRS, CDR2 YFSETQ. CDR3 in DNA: TGCGCCAGCAGCCTCACGGGACTAGCGGGGGGCGGCTCCTACAATGAGCAGTTCTTC. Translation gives CASSLTGLAGGGSYNEQFF.

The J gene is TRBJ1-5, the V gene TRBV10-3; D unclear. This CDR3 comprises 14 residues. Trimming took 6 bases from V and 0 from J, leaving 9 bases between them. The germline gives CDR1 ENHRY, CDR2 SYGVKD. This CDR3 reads CAISGVDSNQPQHF. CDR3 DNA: TGTGCCATCAGCGGGGTGGATAGCAATCAGCCCCAGCATTTT.

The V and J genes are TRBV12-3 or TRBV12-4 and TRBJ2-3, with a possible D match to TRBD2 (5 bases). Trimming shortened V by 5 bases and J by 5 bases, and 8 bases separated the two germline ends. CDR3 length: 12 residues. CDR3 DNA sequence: TGTGCCAGCAGTCCCGAGGGAGATACGCAGTATTTT. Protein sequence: CASSPEGDTQYF.

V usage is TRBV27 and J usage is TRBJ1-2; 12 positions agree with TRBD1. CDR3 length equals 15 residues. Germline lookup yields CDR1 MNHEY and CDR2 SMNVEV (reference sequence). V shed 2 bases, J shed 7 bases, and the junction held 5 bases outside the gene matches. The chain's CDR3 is CASSLGDRGLGGYTF. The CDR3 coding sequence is TGTGCCAGCAGTTTAGGGGACAGGGGGCTGGGTGGCTACACCTTC.

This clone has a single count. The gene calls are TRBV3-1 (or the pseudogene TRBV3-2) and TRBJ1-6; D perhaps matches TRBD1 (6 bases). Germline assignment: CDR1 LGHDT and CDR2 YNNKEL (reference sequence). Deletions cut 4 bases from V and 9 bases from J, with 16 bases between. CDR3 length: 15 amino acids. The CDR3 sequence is CASSPRGGAGSPLHF. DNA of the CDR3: TGTGCCAGCAGCCCTAGAGGGGGGGCGGGTTCACCCCTCCACTTT.

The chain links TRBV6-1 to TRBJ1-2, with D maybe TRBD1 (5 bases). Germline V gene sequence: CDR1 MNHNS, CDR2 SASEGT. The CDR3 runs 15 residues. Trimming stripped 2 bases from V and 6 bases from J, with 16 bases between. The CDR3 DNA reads TGTGCCAGCAGTGAACGGATGGGGGGTTTGGATGGCTACACCTTC. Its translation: CASSERMGGLDGYTF.

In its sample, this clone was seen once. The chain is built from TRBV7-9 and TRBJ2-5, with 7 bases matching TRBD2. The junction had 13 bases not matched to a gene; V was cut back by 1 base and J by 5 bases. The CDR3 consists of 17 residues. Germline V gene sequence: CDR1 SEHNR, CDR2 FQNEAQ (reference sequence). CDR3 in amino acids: CASSLELGLVFSETQYF. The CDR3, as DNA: TGTGCCAGCAGCTTAGAGCTTGGACTAGTTTTTTCGGAGACCCAGTACTTC.

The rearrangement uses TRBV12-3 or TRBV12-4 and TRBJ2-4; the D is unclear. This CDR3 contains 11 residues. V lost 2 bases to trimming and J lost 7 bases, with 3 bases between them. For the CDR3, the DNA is TGTGCCAGCAGTTTACGGAACATTCAGTACTTC. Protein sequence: CASSLRNIQYF.

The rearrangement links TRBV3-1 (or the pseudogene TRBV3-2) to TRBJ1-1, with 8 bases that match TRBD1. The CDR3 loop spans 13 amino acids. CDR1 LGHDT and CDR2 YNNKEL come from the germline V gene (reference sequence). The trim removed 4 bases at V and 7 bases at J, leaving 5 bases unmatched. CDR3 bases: TGTGCCAGCAGCCTAGGAGGACAGGGTGAAGCTTTCTTT. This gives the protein CASSLGGQGEAFF.

DNA for the CDR3: TGTGCCAGCAGTTCCTCCGGGACAGGGGCGGTGACTGAAGCTTTCTTT. The encoded protein is CASSSSGTGAVTEAFF. The rearrangement links TRBV6-5 to TRBJ1-1, with 10 bases that match TRBD1. The CDR3 sequence is 16 residues long. CDR1 and CDR2 from the germline V gene are MNHEY and SVGAGI. V gave up 4 bases and J gave up 5 bases; unmatched junction bases: 10.

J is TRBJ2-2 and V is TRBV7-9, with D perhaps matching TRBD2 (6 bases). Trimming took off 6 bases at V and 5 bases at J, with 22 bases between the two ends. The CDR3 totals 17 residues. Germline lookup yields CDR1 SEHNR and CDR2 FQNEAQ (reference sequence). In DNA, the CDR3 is TGTGCCAGCAGATACCCACTACTAGCCGAGGGTACCGGGGAGCTGTTTTTT. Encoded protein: CASRYPLLAEGTGELFF. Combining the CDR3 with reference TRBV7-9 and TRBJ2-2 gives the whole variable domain DTGVSQNPRHKITKRGQNVTFRCDPISEHNRLYWYRQTLGQGPEFLTYFQNEAQLEKSRLLSDRFSAERPKGSFSTLEIQRTEQGDSAMYLCASRYPLLAEGTGELFFGEGSRLTVL.

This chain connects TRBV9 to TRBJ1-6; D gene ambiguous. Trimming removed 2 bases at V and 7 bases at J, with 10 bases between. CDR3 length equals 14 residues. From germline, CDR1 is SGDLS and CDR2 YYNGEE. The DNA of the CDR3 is TGTGCCAGCAGCGTGGAGGACGTCAATTCACCCCTCCACTTT. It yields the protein CASSVEDVNSPLHF.

In DNA form, the CDR3 reads TGTGCCAGTAGGTTGAGGGCCATGACAGGGGACTTCACTGAAGCTTTCTTT. The encoded protein is CASRLRAMTGDFTEAFF. The chain combines TRBV19 with TRBJ1-1; 8 nucleotides match TRBD1. The CDR3 has 17 amino acids. The J segment lost 4 bases and the V segment lost 6 bases, leaving 16 bases of the junction unmatched. Germline loops: CDR1 LNHDA, CDR2 SQIVND (reference sequence).

The CDR3 DNA is TGTGCCAGTAGTTCTTTAGCGGGGGGCGGCACAGATACGCAGTATTTT. Amino acids: CASSSLAGGGTDTQYF. V usage is TRBV19 and J usage is TRBJ2-3, with TRBD2 identical over 10 bases. The junction had 6 bases not matched to a gene; V was cut back by 5 bases and J by 1 base. The CDR3 runs to 16 residues. Germline CDR1 is LNHDA and CDR2 is SQIVND (reference sequence).

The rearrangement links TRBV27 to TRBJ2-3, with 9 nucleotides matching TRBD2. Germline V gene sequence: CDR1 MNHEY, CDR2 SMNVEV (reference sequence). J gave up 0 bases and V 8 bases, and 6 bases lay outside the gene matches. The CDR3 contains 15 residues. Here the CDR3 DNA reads TGTGCCAGCTGTTCTACTAGCGGGAGCACAGATACGCAGTATTTT. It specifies CASCSTSGSTDTQYF.

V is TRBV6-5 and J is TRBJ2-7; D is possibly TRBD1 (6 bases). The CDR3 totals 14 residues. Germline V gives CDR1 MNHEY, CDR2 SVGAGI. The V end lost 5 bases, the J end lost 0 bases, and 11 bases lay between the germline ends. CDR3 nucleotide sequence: TGTGCCAGCAGTCGGACAGCCAGCTCCTACGAGCAGTACTTC. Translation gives CASSRTASSYEQYF.

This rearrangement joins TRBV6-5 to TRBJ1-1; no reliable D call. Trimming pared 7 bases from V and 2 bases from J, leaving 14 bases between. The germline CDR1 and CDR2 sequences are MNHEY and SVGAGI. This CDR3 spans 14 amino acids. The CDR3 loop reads CASINPRRNTEAFF. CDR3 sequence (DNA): TGTGCCAGCATAAATCCTAGGAGAAACACTGAAGCTTTCTTT.

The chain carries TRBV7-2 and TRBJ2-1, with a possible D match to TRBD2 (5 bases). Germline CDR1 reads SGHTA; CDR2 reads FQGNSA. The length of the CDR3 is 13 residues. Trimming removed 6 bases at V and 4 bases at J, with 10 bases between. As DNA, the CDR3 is TGTGCCAGCAGACCCCGAGGGTACAATGAGCAGTTCTTC. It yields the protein CASRPRGYNEQFF. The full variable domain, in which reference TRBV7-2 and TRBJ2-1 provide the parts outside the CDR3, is GAGVSQSPSNKVTEKGKDVELRCDPISGHTALYWYRQSLGQGLEFLIYFQGNSAPDKSGLPSDRFSAERTGGSVSTLTIQRTQQEDSAVYLCASRPRGYNEQFFGPGTRLTVL.

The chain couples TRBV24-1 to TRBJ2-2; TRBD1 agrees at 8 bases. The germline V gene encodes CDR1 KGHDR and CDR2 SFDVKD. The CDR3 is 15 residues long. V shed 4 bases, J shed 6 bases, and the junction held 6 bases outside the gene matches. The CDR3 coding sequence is TGTGCCACCAGTGAGCCAACACAGGGGGCCGGGGAGCTGTTTTTT. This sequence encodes CATSEPTQGAGELFF.

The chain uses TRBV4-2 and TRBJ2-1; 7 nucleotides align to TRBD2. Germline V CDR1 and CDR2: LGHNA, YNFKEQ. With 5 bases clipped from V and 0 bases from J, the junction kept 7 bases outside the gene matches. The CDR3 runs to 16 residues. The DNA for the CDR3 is TGTGCCAGCAGCTCAAGCGGGATGAGCTCCTACAATGAGCAGTTCTTC. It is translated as CASSSSGMSSYNEQFF.

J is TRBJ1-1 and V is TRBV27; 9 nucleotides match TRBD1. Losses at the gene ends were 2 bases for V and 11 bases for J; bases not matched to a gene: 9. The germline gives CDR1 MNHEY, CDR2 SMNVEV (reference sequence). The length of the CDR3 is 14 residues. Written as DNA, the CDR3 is TGTGCCAGCAGTTTAGGGGGACAGGGATCTTCGGCTTTCTTT. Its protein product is CASSLGGQGSSAFF.

CDR3 sequence: CASGWSSYEQYV. The CDR3, as DNA: TGTGCCAGCGGTTGGAGTTCCTACGAGCAGTACGTC. The V gene is TRBV7-9, the J gene TRBJ2-7; D remains unclear. Trimming took 8 bases from V and 1 from J, leaving 9 bases between them. The CDR3 has 12 residues. Germline loops: CDR1 SEHNR, CDR2 FQNEAQ (reference sequence).